Detailed here is one T cell receptor beta chain. The CDR3 length is 16 residues. Germline V lookup: CDR1 SEHNR, CDR2 FQNEAQ (reference sequence). The V gene end was trimmed by 5 bases and the J gene end by 3 bases; junction bases not matched to a gene: 12. Cohorts were assigned according to the clinical history that participants reported. This sample was taken from a study of blood T cell repertoires in COVID-19. Original data processing: Amplified reference gene primers provided the basis for estimating nucleated cell counts. Method: immunoSEQ multiplex PCR; TCRdb's copy keeps in-frame clones and lacks some. V, J and clone size derive from that table, while D and trimming were established from the DNA sequence. The profile shows some 180,000 clones, 82% of them singletons.

The sequenced sample was PBMCs or T cells enriched from blood (not recorded which). The clonotype originates from a woman in her fifties or sixties with acute COVID-19. The V gene is TRBV7-9, the J gene TRBJ1-1; 7 bases map to TRBD1. The CDR3, as DNA: TGTGCCAGCAGCCCCCCCCTAGGGGGCGCGGACACTGAAGCTTTCTTT. This translates into CASSPPLGGADTEAFF.